The clone carrying this TCR beta chain was found once. No antigen is known for it. The V segment lost 4 bases and the J segment 0 bases; nucleotides outside the gene matches: 9. The CDR3 spans 18 residues. Germline V gene sequence: CDR1 MNHEY, CDR2 SMNVEV (reference sequence). The data derive from a study of cytomegalovirus exposure and HLA in healthy donors. Study summary: Among over 350 genotyped donors, around 80% fell in the Caucasian-associated ancestry cluster.

In the PCR, 60 Vbeta and 13 Jbeta primers were used. The table came from immunoSEQ multiplex PCR; TCRdb's copy has only in-frame clones and leaves some out. Found here are 150,000 to 200,000 clones, about 86% of them singletons; the top ten hold approximately 2%. The study, taken as a whole, reports: Researchers had no immune exposure information except CMV serostatus available. Later genetic work tied a missense DCLRE1C variant to beta-chain V and J trimming.

The rearrangement uses TRBV27 and TRBJ2-1; 10 nucleotides match TRBD2. What was sequenced was PBMCs. The receptor was derived from a woman between 18 and 30 years old in good health and CMV-seropositive. The DNA of the CDR3 is TGTGCCAGCAGTTCATGGACTAGCGGCCTTAGCTCCTACAATGAGCAGTTCTTC. As protein: CASSSWTSGLSSYNEQFF.